This T cell receptor beta chain was obtained from a study of shared clonotypes between healthy human individuals. Study details: In total, the donors were two women and a few men aged 18 to 49. Notes on the study in general: Sequencing depth was predicted to influence how clonotypes are shared among donors.

Trimming pared 0 bases from V and 6 bases from J, leaving 15 bases between. The length of the CDR3 is 15 residues. Germline CDR1 and CDR2: SGHDT and YYEEEE. Of note for this clone: The antigen is undetermined.

Repertoires were generated with immunoSEQ multiplex PCR, while TCRdb's copy carries only in-frame clones and drops some. The top ten clones hold around 0.1% of a sample with 660,000 or so clones, about 96% of them seen once. Cells designated naive CD8 were CD45RO-negative and were positively selected for CCR7, with terminally differentiated effector memory CD45RA+ cells excluded. This chain uses TRBV5-6 with TRBJ1-1, with D unclear. Sequenced: naive CD8+ T cells sorted from blood. The TCR was taken from a woman in her thirties in good health. DNA for the CDR3: TGTGCCAGCAGCTTGGGGGTAGGTGTGGGTGCTGAAGCTTTCTTT. Its translation is CASSLGVGVGAEAFF.